The sequence of this T cell receptor (beta chain) was determined in a study of response to subunit inactivated influenza vaccine. The study's findings and limits: A suggestion made by the authors is that each seasonal influenza vaccination recruits few new T cells.

There are a few counts of this clonotype. Its antigen remains unknown. CDR3 size: 14 residues. Deletions cut 0 bases from V and 8 bases from J, with 13 bases between. From germline, CDR1 is SGHTA and CDR2 FQGNSA. A single record per CDR3 protein comes from TCRdb applying MiXCR to the RT-PCR reads. The sample consists of about half a million distinct CDR3 sequences, 7.5% to 8.5% of them appearing once. The TCR sequence derives from a man between 50 and 75 years old who received an inactivated influenza vaccine. The input for sequencing was PBMCs from blood, taken around 2 years after vaccination. The genes are TRBV7-2 and TRBJ1-2; TRBD1 might be the D (5 bases). CDR3 sequence: CASSLASQGTGYTF. The DNA of the CDR3 is TGTGCCAGCAGCTTAGCGTCCCAGGGTACAGGCTACACCTTC.